These 27 T cell receptor beta chains originate from one sample sequenced in a study of blood T cell repertoires in COVID-19. Here immunoSEQ multiplex PCR was the method, and the copy in TCRdb shows in-frame clones only, minus some. This repertoire shows about 480,000 clones, more than 75% found once; its top ten account for over 1.5%. The source material was PBMCs or T cells enriched from blood (not recorded which). These receptors were taken from a woman aged 40 to 50 who had recovered from COVID-19.

The gene calls are TRBV6-5 and TRBJ1-2; 7 bases fit TRBD1. The V gene's germline CDR1 is MNHEY and CDR2 SVGAGI. Trimming at V came to 0 bases and at J to 14 bases, leaving 15 bases not matched to a gene. The CDR3 has 15 residues. The CDR3 DNA reads TGTGCCAGCAGTTACTCGACTTTCGGGACAGCATCTCGGACCTTC. Protein sequence: CASSYSTFGTASRTF.

CDR3 nucleotide sequence: TGTGCCAGCAGTTACAATACGGGCGAGCAGTACTTC. It translates to CASSYNTGEQYF. The chain uses TRBV6-5 and TRBJ2-7, with no clear D. This CDR3 is built from 12 residues. The germline CDR1 and CDR2 sequences are MNHEY and SVGAGI. Trimming took 2 bases from V and 6 from J, leaving 8 bases between them.

The chain employs TRBV7-9 and TRBJ1-1; 8 bases line up with TRBD1. This CDR3 contains 16 residues. V lost 6 bases, J lost 0 bases, and 9 bases stayed unmatched. Germline assignment: CDR1 SEHNR and CDR2 FQNEAQ (reference sequence). Written as DNA, the CDR3 is TGTGCCAGCAGTCAGGGGGCCCTGTTCATGAACACTGAAGCTTTCTTT. As protein: CASSQGALFMNTEAFF. Full variable domain (outside the CDR3, taken from reference TRBV7-9 and TRBJ1-1): DTGVSQNPRHKITKRGQNVTFRCDPISEHNRLYWYRQTLGQGPEFLTYFQNEAQLEKSRLLSDRFSAERPKGSFSTLEIQRTEQGDSAMYLCASSQGALFMNTEAFFGQGTRLTVV.

Turning to this clone: Other nucleotide sequences from this sample produce the same CDR3. The gene calls are TRBV4-3 and TRBJ2-7; 8 nucleotides align to TRBD2. Germline-derived CDR1 and CDR2 are LGHNA and YSLEER. CDR3 length: 14 residues. V gave up 3 bases and J gave up 4 bases; unmatched junction bases: 5. CDR3 region: CASSHATSGYEQYF. For the CDR3, the DNA is TGCGCCAGCAGCCATGCAACTAGCGGATACGAGCAGTACTTC.

The gene calls are TRBV9 and TRBJ1-2; the D is unclear. Germline V lookup: CDR1 SGDLS, CDR2 YYNGEE. V lost 2 bases and J lost 0, with 11 bases in between. CDR3 length equals 15 residues. The DNA for the CDR3 is TGTGCCAGCAGCGTGAACCCCGGGACTAACTATGGCTACACCTTC. As protein: CASSVNPGTNYGYTF.

The rearrangement links TRBV18 to TRBJ1-4; 10 bases align to TRBD1. Germline V gives CDR1 KGHSH, CDR2 LQKENI. The CDR3 has 18 residues. With V trimmed by 3 bases and J by 6 bases, 13 bases remained unmatched. CDR3 DNA sequence: TGTGCCAGCTCACCTCCAGGGACAGGGGTAACTTCGCATGAAAAACTGTTTTTT. This translates into CASSPPGTGVTSHEKLFF.

V usage is TRBV5-5 and J usage is TRBJ2-5, with D hard to call. The CDR3 runs 14 residues. Germline CDR1 is SGHKS and CDR2 is YYEKEE (reference sequence). The germline V and J ends were trimmed by 0 bases and 5 bases, with 11 bases remaining between them. The DNA for the CDR3 is TGTGCCAGCAGCTTGGGGTCGGGTAGGGAGACCCAGTACTTC. Its protein is CASSLGSGRETQYF.

This sequence joins TRBV12-3 or TRBV12-4 and TRBJ1-2, with D maybe TRBD1 (5 bases). The CDR3 sequence is 13 residues long. The V and J ends lost 6 bases and 4 bases respectively, with 12 bases between them. The CDR3 coding sequence is TGTGCCAGCAGAGATCAGGGTGCCTATGGCTACACCTTC. Protein sequence: CASRDQGAYGYTF.

The CDR3 loop is CAITVAGGTNEQFF. CDR3 nucleotides: TGTGCCATCACCGTAGCGGGAGGGACCAATGAGCAGTTCTTC. This chain links TRBV28 with TRBJ2-1; TRBD2 matches 11 bases. After removal of 10 bases from V and 6 bases from J, the junction contained 8 bases not matched to a gene. This CDR3 contains 14 residues. The germline V gene has CDR1 MDHEN and CDR2 SYDVKM.

The V gene is TRBV18, the J gene TRBJ2-7; a possible D gene is TRBD2 (5 bases). This CDR3 region has 13 residues. V lost 6 bases to trimming and J lost 0 bases, with 9 bases between them. Germline loops: CDR1 KGHSH, CDR2 LQKENI. CDR3 in amino acids: CASSYRDSYEQYF. CDR3 nucleotide sequence: TGTGCCAGCTCCTACCGGGACTCCTACGAGCAGTACTTC. The full variable domain, completed using reference TRBV18 and TRBJ2-7, is NAGVMQNPRHLVRRRGQEARLRCSPMKGHSHVYWYRQLPEEGLKFMVYLQKENIIDESGMPKERFSAEFPKEGPSILRIQQVVRGDSAAYFCASSYRDSYEQYFGPGTRLTVT.

The chain employs TRBV14 and TRBJ2-1; 8 bases match TRBD2. Germline values: CDR1 SGHDN, CDR2 FVKESK. V dropped 10 bases and J dropped 6; count of bases not matched to a gene: 11. The CDR3 length is 14 residues. The CDR3 nucleotides read TGTGCCACAGCCCGGGATCTAGCGGGCAATGAGCAGTTCTTC. It translates to CATARDLAGNEQFF. The full variable domain, its missing parts supplied by reference TRBV14 and TRBJ2-1, is EAGVTQFPSHSVIEKGQTVTLRCDPISGHDNLYWYRRVMGKEIKFLLHFVKESKQDESGMPNNRFLAERTGGTYSTLKVQPAELEDSGVYFCATARDLAGNEQFFGPGTRLTVL.

On this clone itself: Other DNA sequences within the sample encode an identical CDR3. The chain couples TRBV18 to TRBJ2-7; TRBD2 is a possible D gene (6 bases). The germline V gene has CDR1 KGHSH and CDR2 LQKENI. The CDR3 is 14 residues long. The V gene lost 6 bases and the J gene lost 5 bases, with 17 bases spanning the gap. The CDR3 nucleotides are TGTGCCAGCTCGCCTCGGACGGGCGGGGACGAGCAGTACTTC. This gives the protein CASSPRTGGDEQYF.

The V call is TRBV2, the J call TRBJ2-1; a weak D match, TRBD2 (6 bases). Germline loops: CDR1 SNHLY, CDR2 FYNNEI. V was trimmed by 7 bases and J by 2 bases, leaving 12 bases between them. The CDR3 is 14 residues long. The CDR3, as DNA: TGTGCCAGCATGGGGAGCGGGCCCTACAATGAGCAGTTCTTC. It yields the protein CASMGSGPYNEQFF.

The CDR3 here is CASTDTNTGELFF. Here the CDR3 DNA reads TGTGCCAGTACAGACACAAACACCGGGGAGCTGTTTTTT. The V call is TRBV27, the J call TRBJ2-2, with D unresolved. This CDR3 spans 13 amino acids. V lost 9 bases and J 2 bases, leaving 10 bases between the germline ends. Germline lookup yields CDR1 MNHEY and CDR2 SMNVEV (reference sequence).

This sequence joins TRBV5-6 and TRBJ2-7, with D perhaps TRBD2 (6 bases). This CDR3 contains 16 residues. Trimming cost V 3 bases and J 0 bases, with 16 bases left between them. In germline, CDR1 is SGHDT, CDR2 YYEEEE. The CDR3 loop reads CASSWKADYFSYEQYF. CDR3 sequence (DNA): TGTGCCAGCAGCTGGAAGGCGGACTACTTCTCCTACGAGCAGTACTTC.

The chain couples TRBV11-2 to TRBJ1-4; D is undetermined. Trimming took 1 base from V and 8 from J, leaving 8 bases between them. Per the germline V gene, CDR1 is SGHAT and CDR2 is FQNNGV. The CDR3 loop spans 13 amino acids. CDR3 protein: CASSLAHAEKLFF. DNA of the CDR3: TGTGCCAGCAGCTTAGCCCATGCGGAAAAACTGTTTTTT.

The V and J genes are TRBV9 and TRBJ1-1; possibly TRBD1 for D (5 bases). V shed 3 bases and J shed 7 bases, with 10 bases lying between them. This CDR3 is 12 amino acids long. Germline loops: CDR1 SGDLS, CDR2 YYNGEE. The CDR3 loop reads CASSELTDEAFF. DNA of the CDR3: TGTGCCAGCAGCGAGCTGACAGATGAAGCTTTCTTT.

The chain links TRBV6-2 or TRBV6-3 to TRBJ1-5, with D possibly being TRBD1 (6 bases). This CDR3 has 15 amino acids. V was clipped by 2 bases and J by 3 bases, with 11 bases between them. CDR1 is MNHEY and CDR2 is SVGEGT in the germline V gene. For the CDR3, the DNA is TGTGCCAGCAGTTACACAGACAGGATCAATCAGCCCCAGCATTTT. Protein: CASSYTDRINQPQHF.

The chain combines TRBV7-8 with TRBJ2-5, with a weak D call TRBD1 (6 bases). The CDR3 sequence is 14 residues long. Germline V lookup: CDR1 SGHVS, CDR2 FQNEAQ. Trimming removed 5 bases from V and 1 base from J, with 11 bases in between. CDR3 protein: CASSPRTVQETQYF. In nucleotides, the CDR3 is TGTGCCAGCAGCCCTAGGACAGTCCAAGAGACCCAGTACTTC.

This clone was picked up one time. The J gene is TRBJ2-3, the V gene TRBV7-6, with TRBD2 as a possible D gene (5 bases). The V end was cut by 1 base, the J end by 2 bases, with 25 bases between. The CDR3 spans 20 residues. Germline CDR1 SGHVS, CDR2 FNYEAQ. In nucleotides, the CDR3 is TGTGCCAGCAGCTTAGAAGATTTGAGCGGAACACAAGGCTACACAGATACGCAGTATTTT. Translating gives CASSLEDLSGTQGYTDTQYF.

The chain uses TRBV10-3 and TRBJ1-1; tentatively, D is TRBD1 (5 bases). The CDR3 is made up of 13 amino acids. Germline V gene sequence: CDR1 ENHRY, CDR2 SYGVKD. With 4 bases removed from V and 7 bases from J, the gap between germline ends came to 13 bases. The CDR3 reads CAISGGTGIEAFF. DNA for the CDR3: TGTGCCATCAGTGGGGGCACTGGGATTGAAGCTTTCTTT.

The chain employs TRBV5-1 and TRBJ2-7, with 7 bases aligning to TRBD2. The V and J ends lost 2 bases and 4 bases, in that order; junction bases with no gene match: 6. Germline values: CDR1 SGHRS, CDR2 YFSETQ. The CDR3 has 14 residues. The CDR3, as DNA: TGCGCCAGCAGCTTTCAAGCGGGGTCATACGAGCAGTACTTC. Translation: CASSFQAGSYEQYF.

The chain uses TRBV5-1 and TRBJ1-1, with D possibly being TRBD1 (6 bases). The CDR3 is 14 amino acids. Germline values: CDR1 SGHRS, CDR2 YFSETQ. Trimming shortened V by 4 bases and J by 0 bases, and 10 bases separated the two germline ends. CDR3 region: CASSRDTLNTEAFF. The CDR3, as DNA: TGCGCCAGCAGCCGGGACACATTGAACACTGAAGCTTTCTTT.

The chain joins TRBV11-2 to TRBJ1-3, with TRBD1 as a possible D gene (5 bases). This CDR3 spans 15 amino acids. The germline CDR1 and CDR2 sequences are SGHAT and FQNNGV. Trimming removed 5 bases from V and 3 bases from J, with 14 bases in between. The CDR3 spells CASSLREGFGNTIYF. DNA of the CDR3: TGTGCCAGCAGCCTCAGGGAGGGATTTGGAAACACCATATATTTT. Full variable domain (rest looked up from reference TRBV11-2 and TRBJ1-3): EAGVAQSPRYKIIEKRQSVAFWCNPISGHATLYWYQQILGQGPKLLIQFQNNGVVDDSQLPKDRFSAERLKGVDSTLKIQPAKLEDSAVYLCASSLREGFGNTIYFGEGSWLTVV.

The J gene is TRBJ2-3, the V gene TRBV19; possibly TRBD2 for D (6 bases). The CDR3 covers 17 residues. The V gene lost 5 bases and the J gene lost 0 bases, with 18 bases spanning the gap. Germline V gene sequence: CDR1 LNHDA, CDR2 SQIVND (reference sequence). The CDR3 nucleotides are TGTGCCAGTAGTCGACTAGGACGACGATCCAGCACAGATACGCAGTATTTT. Translation: CASSRLGRRSSTDTQYF.

V gene TRBV25-1 combines with J gene TRBJ1-2; no reliable D call. The CDR3 has 12 residues. CDR1 and CDR2 (germline): MGHDK, SYGVNS. Trimming cost V 4 bases and J 5 bases, with 8 bases left between them. The CDR3 sequence is CASSGARYGYTF. DNA of the CDR3: TGTGCCAGCAGTGGGGCACGGTATGGCTACACCTTC.

The chain joins TRBV9 to TRBJ1-3; 7 bases align to TRBD1. The CDR3 contains 15 residues. Losses at the gene ends were 4 bases for V and 0 bases for J; bases not matched to a gene: 4. Germline CDR1 SGDLS, CDR2 YYNGEE. The CDR3: CASSPWDSSGNTIYF. The CDR3 DNA follows: TGTGCCAGCAGCCCATGGGACAGCTCTGGAAACACCATATATTTT.